The next 5 T cell receptor beta chains were all read from a single sample in a study of response to subunit inactivated influenza vaccine. TCRdb itself ran the RT-PCR reads through MiXCR, one entry per CDR3 protein. The sample consists of around 530,000 distinct CDR3 sequences, around 11% of them appearing once. Sequenced here: PBMCs from blood, sampled on the day of vaccination. The receptors shown here come from a man aged 50 or older who received an inactivated influenza vaccine.

This chain connects TRBV5-1 to TRBJ2-7, with 9 bases matching TRBD1. The CDR3 has 16 amino acids. With V trimmed by 4 bases and J by 6 bases, 14 bases remained unmatched. In germline, CDR1 is SGHRS, CDR2 YFSETQ. In DNA form, the CDR3 reads TGCGCCAGCAGCCCAAGACCCAGGGGACAGGGCATCGAGCAGTACTTC. It encodes CASSPRPRGQGIEQYF. Filled out from reference TRBV5-1 and TRBJ2-7, the complete variable domain reads KAGVTQTPRYLIKTRGQQVTLSCSPISGHRSVSWYQQTPGQGLQFLFEYFSETQRNKGNFPGRFSGRQFSNSRSEMNVSTLELGDSALYLCASSPRPRGQGIEQYFGPGTRLTVT.

This clonotype was counted a few times. The J gene is TRBJ1-1, the V gene TRBV5-1; possibly TRBD1 for D (6 bases). CDR1 is SGHRS and CDR2 is YFSETQ in the germline V gene. There are 14 residues in the CDR3. The ends were cut back, 4 bases at V and 5 bases at J, with 15 bases in the middle. The CDR3 bases are TGCGCCAGCAGCCCCTTTGGGGGGGCAACTGAAGCTTTCTTT. This translates into CASSPFGGATEAFF.

This clonotype was found many times. This sequence joins TRBV11-2 and TRBJ2-1, with D hard to call. CDR1 and CDR2 (germline): SGHAT, FQNNGV. This CDR3 is built from 14 residues. V gave up 1 base and J gave up 8 bases, with 12 bases separating them. CDR3 DNA sequence: TGTGCCAGCAGCTTAGGGATTACTTGGGATGAGCAGTTCTTC. This gives the protein CASSLGITWDEQFF.

V usage is TRBV6-5 and J usage is TRBJ2-1; 14 bases line up with TRBD2. Germline-derived CDR1 and CDR2 are MNHEY and SVGAGI. CDR3 size: 18 residues. J was trimmed by 6 bases and V by 2 bases; bases with no gene match: 9. Here the CDR3 DNA reads TGTGCCAGCAGTTACCCGGAGTCGACTAGCGGGAGGGCCAATGAGCAGTTCTTC. Its translation is CASSYPESTSGRANEQFF.

This clonotype has at least ten counts. V and J are TRBV5-5 and TRBJ2-5; tentatively, D is TRBD2 (6 bases). V lost 2 bases and J 1 base, leaving 9 bases between the germline ends. Germline values: CDR1 SGHKS, CDR2 YYEKEE (reference sequence). The CDR3 length is 14 residues. The CDR3 nucleotides are TGTGCCAGCAGCTTCGGCGGGATCCAAGAGACCCAGTACTTC. This encodes CASSFGGIQETQYF.